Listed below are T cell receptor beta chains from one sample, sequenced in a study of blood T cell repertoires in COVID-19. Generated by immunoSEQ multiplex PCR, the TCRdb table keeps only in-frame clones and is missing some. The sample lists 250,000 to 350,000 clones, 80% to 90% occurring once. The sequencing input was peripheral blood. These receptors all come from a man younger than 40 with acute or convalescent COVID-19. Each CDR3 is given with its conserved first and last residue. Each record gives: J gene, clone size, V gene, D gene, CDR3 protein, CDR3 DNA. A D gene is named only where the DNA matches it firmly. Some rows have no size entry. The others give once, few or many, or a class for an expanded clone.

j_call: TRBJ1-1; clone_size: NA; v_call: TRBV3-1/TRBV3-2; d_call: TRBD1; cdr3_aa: CASSQAGTGNTEAFF; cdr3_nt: TGTGCCAGCAGCCAAGCGGGGACAGGGAACACTGAAGCTTTCTTT
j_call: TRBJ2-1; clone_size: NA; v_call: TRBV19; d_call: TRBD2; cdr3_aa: CASSRLAGGPNEQFF; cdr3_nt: TGTGCCAGTAGTAGGTTAGCGGGGGGGCCGAATGAGCAGTTCTTC
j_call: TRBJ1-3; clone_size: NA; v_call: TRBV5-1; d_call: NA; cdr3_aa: CASSSRGTPGNTIYF; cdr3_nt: TGCGCCAGCAGCTCCAGGGGTACGCCGGGAAACACCATATATTTT
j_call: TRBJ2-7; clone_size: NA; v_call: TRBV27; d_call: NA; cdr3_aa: CASSITFPQTAYEQYF; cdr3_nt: TGTGCCAGCAGTATAACATTCCCACAAACCGCCTACGAGCAGTACTTC
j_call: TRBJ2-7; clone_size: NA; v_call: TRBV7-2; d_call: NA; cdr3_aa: CASSLSGGNDEQYF; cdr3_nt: TGTGCCAGCAGCTTATCCGGAGGGAACGACGAGCAGTACTTC
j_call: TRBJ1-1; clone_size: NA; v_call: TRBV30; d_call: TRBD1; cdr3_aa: CAWGQVNTEAFF; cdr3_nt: TGTGCCTGGGGACAGGTAAACACTGAAGCTTTCTTT
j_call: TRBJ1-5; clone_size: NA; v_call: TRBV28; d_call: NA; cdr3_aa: CASSVRVGQPQHF; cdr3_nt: TGTGCCAGCAGTGTGAGGGTGGGTCAGCCCCAGCATTTT
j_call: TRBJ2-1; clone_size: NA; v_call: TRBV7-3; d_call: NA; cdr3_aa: CASSSQPREADEQFF; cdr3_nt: TGTGCCAGCAGCTCCCAGCCCCGTGAGGCCGACGAGCAGTTCTTC
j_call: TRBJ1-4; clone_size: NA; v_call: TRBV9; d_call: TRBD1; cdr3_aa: CASSLGLVDRGLGTNEKLFF; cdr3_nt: TGTGCCAGCAGTCTCGGGCTGGTGGACAGGGGGCTGGGAACTAATGAAAAACTGTTTTTT
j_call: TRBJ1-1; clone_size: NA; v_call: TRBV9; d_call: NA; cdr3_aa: CASSPHREYEAFF; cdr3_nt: TGTGCCAGCAGCCCCCACCGGGAGTATGAAGCTTTCTTT
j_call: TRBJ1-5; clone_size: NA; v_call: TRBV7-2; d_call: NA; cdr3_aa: CASSSYRDQAQHF; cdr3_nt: TGTGCCAGCAGCTCATACAGGGATCAGGCCCAGCATTTT
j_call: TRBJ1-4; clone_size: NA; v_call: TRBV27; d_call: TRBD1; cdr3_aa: CASSTRRPGQGVFNEKLFF; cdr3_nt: TGTGCCAGCAGTACCAGGCGGCCGGGACAGGGGGTTTTTAATGAAAAACTGTTTTTT
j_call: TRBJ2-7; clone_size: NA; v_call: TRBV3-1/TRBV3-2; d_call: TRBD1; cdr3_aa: CASSLRDRLPYEQYF; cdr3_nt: TGTGCCAGCAGCCTTCGGGACAGGTTACCCTACGAGCAGTACTTC
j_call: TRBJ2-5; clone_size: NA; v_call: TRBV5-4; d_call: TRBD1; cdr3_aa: CASSSGQGRKETQYF; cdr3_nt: TGTGCCAGCAGCTCCGGACAGGGCCGGAAAGAGACCCAGTACTTC
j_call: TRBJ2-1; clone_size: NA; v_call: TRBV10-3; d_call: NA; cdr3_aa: CAIREGSSYNEQFF; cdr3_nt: TGTGCCATCAGGGAGGGGAGCTCCTACAATGAGCAGTTCTTC
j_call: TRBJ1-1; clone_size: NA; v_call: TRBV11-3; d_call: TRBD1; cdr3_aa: CASSTYRGTEAFF; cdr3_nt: TGTGCCAGCAGCACATACAGGGGGACTGAAGCTTTCTTT
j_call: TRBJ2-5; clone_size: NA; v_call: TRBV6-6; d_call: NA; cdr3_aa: CASSYQDSQETQYF; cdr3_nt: TGTGCCAGCAGTTACCAGGACAGTCAAGAGACCCAGTACTTC
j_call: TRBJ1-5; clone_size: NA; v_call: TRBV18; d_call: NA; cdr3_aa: CASSPRAGNNQPQHF; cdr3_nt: TGTGCCAGCTCACCACGGGCAGGGAACAATCAGCCCCAGCATTTT
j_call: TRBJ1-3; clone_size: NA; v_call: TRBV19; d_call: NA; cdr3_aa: CASSVDRGNTIYF; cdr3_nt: TGTGCCAGTAGTGTCGACAGGGGAAACACCATATATTTT
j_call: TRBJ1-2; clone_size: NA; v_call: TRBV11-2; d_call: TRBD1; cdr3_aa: CASSSRGSGYTF; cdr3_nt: TGTGCCAGCAGCTCCAGGGGGTCTGGCTACACCTTC
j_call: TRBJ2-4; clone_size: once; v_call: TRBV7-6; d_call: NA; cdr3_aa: CASSSLAKNIQYF; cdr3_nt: TGTGCCAGCAGTTCGTTAGCCAAAAACATTCAGTACTTC
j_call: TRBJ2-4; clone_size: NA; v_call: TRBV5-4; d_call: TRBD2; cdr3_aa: CASSPGGGAKNIQYF; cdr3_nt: TGTGCCAGCAGCCCTGGGGGGGGAGCCAAAAACATTCAGTACTTC
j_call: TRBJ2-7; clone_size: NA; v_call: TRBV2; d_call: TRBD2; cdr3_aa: CASRGQRGGLYEQYF; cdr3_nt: TGTGCCAGCAGGGGCCAGCGGGGGGGCCTATACGAGCAGTACTTC
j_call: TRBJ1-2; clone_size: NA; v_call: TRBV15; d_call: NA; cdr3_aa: CATSSSEAYYGYTF; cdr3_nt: TGTGCCACCAGCAGTTCGGAGGCTTACTATGGCTACACCTTC
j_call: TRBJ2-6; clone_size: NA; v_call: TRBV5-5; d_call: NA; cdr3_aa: CASSYDSSGANVLTF; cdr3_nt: TGTGCCAGCAGTTATGACAGCTCTGGGGCCAACGTCCTGACTTTC
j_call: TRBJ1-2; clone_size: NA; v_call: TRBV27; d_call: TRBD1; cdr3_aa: CASSFRGDSANYGYTF; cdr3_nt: TGTGCCAGCAGTTTCCGTGGGGACAGCGCTAACTATGGCTACACCTTC
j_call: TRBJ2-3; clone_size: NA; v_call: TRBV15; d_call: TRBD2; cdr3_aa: CATSKTSGSTDTQYF; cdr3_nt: TGTGCCACCAGCAAGACTAGCGGGAGCACAGATACGCAGTATTTT
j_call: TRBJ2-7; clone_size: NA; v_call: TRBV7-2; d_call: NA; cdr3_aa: CASSLAGPYEQYF; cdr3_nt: TGTGCCAGCAGCTTAGCGGGGCCCTACGAGCAGTACTTC
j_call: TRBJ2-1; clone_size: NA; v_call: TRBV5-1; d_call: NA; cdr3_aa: CASSTSGLKFF; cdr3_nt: TGCGCCAGCAGCACTTCGGGACTGAAGTTCTTC
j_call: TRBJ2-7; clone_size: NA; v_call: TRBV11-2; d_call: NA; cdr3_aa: CASSLTRQNYEQYF; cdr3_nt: TGTGCCAGCAGCTTAACCCGACAGAACTACGAGCAGTACTTC
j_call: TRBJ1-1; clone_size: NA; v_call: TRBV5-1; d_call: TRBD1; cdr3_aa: CASSLAKTGRSTEAFF; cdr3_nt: TGCGCCAGCAGCTTGGCCAAGACAGGGAGGAGTACTGAAGCTTTCTTT
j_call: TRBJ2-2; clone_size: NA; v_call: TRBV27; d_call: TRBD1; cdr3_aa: CASRLGQGNTGELFF; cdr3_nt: TGTGCCAGCAGACTGGGACAGGGGAACACCGGGGAGCTGTTTTTT
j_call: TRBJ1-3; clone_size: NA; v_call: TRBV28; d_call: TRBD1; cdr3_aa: CASSPGGSRGNTIYF; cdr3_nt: TGTGCCAGCAGTCCAGGGGGAAGTCGTGGAAACACCATATATTTT
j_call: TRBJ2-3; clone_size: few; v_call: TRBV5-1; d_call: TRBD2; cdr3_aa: CASSLGIAGASTDTQYF; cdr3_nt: TGCGCCAGCAGCTTAGGTATAGCGGGAGCTAGCACAGATACGCAGTATTTT
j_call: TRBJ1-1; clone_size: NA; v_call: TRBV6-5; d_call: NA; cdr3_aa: CASSIQNTNTEAFF; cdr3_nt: TGTGCCAGCAGTATACAGAATACGAACACTGAAGCTTTCTTT
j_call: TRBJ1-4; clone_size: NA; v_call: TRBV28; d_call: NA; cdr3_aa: CASSLALGHLLFF; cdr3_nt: TGTGCCAGCAGTTTGGCCTTAGGACATTTACTGTTTTTT
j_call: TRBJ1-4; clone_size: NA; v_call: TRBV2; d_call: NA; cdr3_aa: CASERDYNEKLFF; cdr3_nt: TGTGCCAGCGAGAGGGATTATAATGAAAAACTGTTTTTT
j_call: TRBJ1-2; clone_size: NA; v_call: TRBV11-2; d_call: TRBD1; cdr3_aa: CASSPYGQGGGYTF; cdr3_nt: TGTGCCAGCAGTCCCTACGGACAGGGTGGTGGCTACACCTTC